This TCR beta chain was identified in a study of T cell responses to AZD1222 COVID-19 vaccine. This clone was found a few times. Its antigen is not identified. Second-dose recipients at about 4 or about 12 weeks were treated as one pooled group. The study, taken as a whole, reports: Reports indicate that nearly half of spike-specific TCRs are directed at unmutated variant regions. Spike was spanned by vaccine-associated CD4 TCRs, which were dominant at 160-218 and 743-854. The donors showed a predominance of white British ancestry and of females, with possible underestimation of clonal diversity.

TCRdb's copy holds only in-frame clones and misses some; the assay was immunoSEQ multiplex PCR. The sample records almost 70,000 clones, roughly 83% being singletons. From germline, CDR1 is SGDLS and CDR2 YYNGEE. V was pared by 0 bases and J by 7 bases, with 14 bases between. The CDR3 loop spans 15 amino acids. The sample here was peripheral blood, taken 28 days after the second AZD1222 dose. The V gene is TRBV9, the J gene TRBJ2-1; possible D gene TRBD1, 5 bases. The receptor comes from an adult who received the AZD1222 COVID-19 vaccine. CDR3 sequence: CASSVEGRAANEQFF. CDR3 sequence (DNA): TGTGCCAGCAGCGTAGAAGGCAGGGCGGCTAATGAGCAGTTCTTC.